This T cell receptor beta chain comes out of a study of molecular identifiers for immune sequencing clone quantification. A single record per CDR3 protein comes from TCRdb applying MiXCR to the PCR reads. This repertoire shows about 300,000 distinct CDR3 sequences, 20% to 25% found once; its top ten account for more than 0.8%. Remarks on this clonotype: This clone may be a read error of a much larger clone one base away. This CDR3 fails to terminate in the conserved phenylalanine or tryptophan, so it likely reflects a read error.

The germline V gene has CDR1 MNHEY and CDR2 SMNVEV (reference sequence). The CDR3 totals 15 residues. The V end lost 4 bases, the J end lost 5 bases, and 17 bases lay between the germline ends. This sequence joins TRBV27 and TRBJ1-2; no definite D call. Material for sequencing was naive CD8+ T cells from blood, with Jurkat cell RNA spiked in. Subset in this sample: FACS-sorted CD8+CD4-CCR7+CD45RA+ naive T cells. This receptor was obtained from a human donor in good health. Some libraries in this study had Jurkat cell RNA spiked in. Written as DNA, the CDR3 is TGTGCCAGCAGTTGGGGTAAAGGGTCACGATATGGCTACACCCTC. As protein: CASSWGKGSRYGYTL.